This T cell receptor beta chain was observed in a study of blood T cell repertoires in COVID-19 (dated by TCRdb to the early 2020s). At the level of the whole study: Collaborator samples came from the United States, Italy and Spain and covered acute and convalescent phases of COVID-19. The material from the prospective study consisted of cDNA or gDNA derived from T cells, B-cell-depleted T cells, or PBMCs. The dataset comprised deeply sampled blood TCRbeta repertoires from subjects exposed to, actively infected with, or recovered from COVID-19. The repertoires were released in a freely available public database meant as a resource for research on the immune response to SARS-CoV-2. Samples were obtained from the ongoing ImmuneRACE study (first 160 participants) and from about 1,300 subjects provided by 6 global collaborators. The sample metadata nearly always contained a de-identified subject ID, COVID-19 status, age in years and sex. HLA class I and class II types, where available, came from metadata supplied by the sample provider rather than from assay-based typing. The study at large found these results: The amount of clinical and demographic metadata varied by source and participant and was provided uncurated.

The immunoSEQ Assay, a bias-controlled multiplex PCR, was used to amplify TCRbeta CDR3 regions from genomic DNA. As for the original processing: The number of nucleated cells in each sample was estimated from the amplification of reference gene primers within the assay. To quantify the absolute abundance of each unique TCRbeta CDR3 rearrangement, sequence reads were collapsed and filtered. For each sample, productive Simpson clonality was calculated as the square root of Simpson's diversity index across productive rearrangements. In its TCRdb copy, this immuneACCESS table keeps in-frame sequences only and misses some clones. Where compared with another copy, unresolved V genes explain less than half of these, and the others have no known cause. From that table come the V and J calls and clone size; the DNA was used to work out D and trimming. The sample table records 350,000 to 500,000 clones; roughly 89% of these occur just once. The top ten hold approximately 0.92% of the sample.

In Seattle, one collaborating source enrolled patients while the infection was active and tracked those patients longitudinally over the course of disease. Whole blood was collected in K2EDTA tubes by collaborating institutions according to the institutions' own protocols. For TCRbeta analysis, collaborator samples were shipped as frozen whole blood, as isolated PBMCs, or as DNA extracted from either sample type. This clone occurred once. The antigen it binds to is not known. No much larger clone is present one base from it, and per-base qualities are unavailable. The CDR3 has 16 amino acids, counting the end cysteine and phenylalanine. Solely the CDR3 DNA is kept, with 48 bases framed from the first base. Trimming at the junction amounts to 5 bases on V and 7 bases on J, and the germline ends lie 23 bases apart. CDR1 and CDR2, looked up from the germline V gene, are SGHTA and FQGNSA.

This chain joins TRBV7-2 to TRBJ1-2; TRBD1 is a possible D gene, resting on 6 matching bases. The TCR sequence derives from a man between 18 and 35 years old with COVID-19, enrolled during active disease. The source material was peripheral blood. The DNA is as follows: TGTGCCAGCAGCCCTAAAGGCGTCAGGGGATCGACTGGCTACACCTTC. This yields the protein CASSPKGVRGSTGYTF.